This T cell receptor (beta chain) was obtained from a study of human T cells and chemical hapten exposure. Study overall: TCR yields per sample varied mostly from small pooled library volume differences.

Study-level results: Unchanged with DPC sensitization were TCRs above 1 in 1000 frequency.

Of note for this clonotype: Its antigen is not known.

Within the library, unique molecular identifiers were attached to each individual cDNA molecule. Per the authors' pipeline: Per sample, the median was approximately 96,000 TCRs, with values from about 24,000 to 680,000. MiXCR was run by TCRdb on the 5' RACE reads, yielding one entry per CDR3 protein. For this entry, the V and J calls and clone size follow TCRdb and not the study's own pipeline. The repertoire holds some 78,000 distinct CDR3 sequences, 7% to 8% seen once, with under 3% in the top ten. The V end was cut by 5 bases, the J end by 7 bases, with 15 bases between. The CDR3 is 14 amino acids. Total RNA extraction was carried out from unfractionated whole blood.

The TCR originated in a male donor in good health. The chain has TRBV12-3 or TRBV12-4 and TRBJ2-1, with a tentative D call TRBD1 (5 bases). CDR3 in amino acids: CASSMPPKGNEQFF. CDR3 DNA sequence: TGTGCCAGCAGTATGCCCCCCAAGGGGAATGAGCAGTTCTTC.